The entry below describes one T cell receptor (beta chain). Its specificity is unknown. Each TCR library used roughly 0.45 ug of total RNA and a linear amplification protocol. Authors' analysis steps: Sequencing covered 78,498 rearranged alpha-chain transcripts across about 5 healthy donors. TCRdb re-called the reads with MiXCR, one entry per CDR3 protein. The V and J calls here are based on TCRdb, not the publication. The sample has 180,000 or so distinct CDR3 sequences; around 70% are singletons. There are 15 residues in the CDR3. Germline assignment: CDR1 SGHAT and CDR2 FQDESV (reference sequence). V was shortened by 4 bases and J by 4 bases, with 16 bases between the two germline ends. The record originates from a study of healthy donors' naive CD4 and CD8 T cells. Overall study results and limits: Bias from naive T cell homeostatic proliferation was not addressed. Negatively charged CDR3s marked CD8+ lineage; positively charged CDR3s marked CD4+ lineage.

Sequencing input: naive CD4+ and CD8+ T cells sorted from blood, pooled from several donors. This clonotype originated in a pool of human donors in good health; the sample pools cells from several healthy donors. The chain combines TRBV11-1 with TRBJ2-5; D is possibly TRBD2 (5 bases). This CDR3 is CASSSLVSGRETQYF. DNA for the CDR3: TGTGCCAGCAGCTCCTTGGTATCGGGGAGAGAGACCCAGTACTTC.